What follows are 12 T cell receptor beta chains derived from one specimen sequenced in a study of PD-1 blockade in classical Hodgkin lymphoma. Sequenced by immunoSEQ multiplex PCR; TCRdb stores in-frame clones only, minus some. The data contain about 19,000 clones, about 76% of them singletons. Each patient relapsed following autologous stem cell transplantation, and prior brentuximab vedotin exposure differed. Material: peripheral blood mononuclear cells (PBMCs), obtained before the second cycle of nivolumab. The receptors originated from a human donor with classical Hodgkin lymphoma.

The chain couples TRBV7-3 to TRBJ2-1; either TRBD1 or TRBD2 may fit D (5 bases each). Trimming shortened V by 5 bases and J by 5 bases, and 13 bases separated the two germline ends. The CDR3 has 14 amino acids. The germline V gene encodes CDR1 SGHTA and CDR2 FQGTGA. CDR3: CASSLTGTNNEQFF. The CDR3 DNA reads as TGTGCCAGCAGCCTTACCGGGACCAACAATGAGCAGTTCTTC.

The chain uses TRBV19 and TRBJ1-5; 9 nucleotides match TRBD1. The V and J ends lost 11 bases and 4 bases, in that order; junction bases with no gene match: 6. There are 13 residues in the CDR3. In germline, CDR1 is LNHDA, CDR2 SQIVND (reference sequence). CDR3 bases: TGTGCCGTGGGACAGGGAAGGAATCAGCCCCAGCATTTT. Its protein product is CAVGQGRNQPQHF.

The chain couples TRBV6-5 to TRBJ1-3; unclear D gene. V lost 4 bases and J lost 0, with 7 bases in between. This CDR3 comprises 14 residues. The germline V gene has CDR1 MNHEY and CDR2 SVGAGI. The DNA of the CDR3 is TGTGCCAGCAGTTTACAGAGCTCTGGAAACACCATATATTTT. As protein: CASSLQSSGNTIYF.

CDR3 bases: TGCAGCGTAGGACAGGGTTACAATGAGCAGTTCTTC. Protein: CSVGQGYNEQFF. The rearrangement uses TRBV29-1 and TRBJ2-1; 8 bases are a match to TRBD1. Trimming cost V 6 bases and J 4 bases; bases outside gene matches: 2. This CDR3 contains 12 residues. Looked up from germline, CDR1 is SQVTM and CDR2 is ANQGSEA.

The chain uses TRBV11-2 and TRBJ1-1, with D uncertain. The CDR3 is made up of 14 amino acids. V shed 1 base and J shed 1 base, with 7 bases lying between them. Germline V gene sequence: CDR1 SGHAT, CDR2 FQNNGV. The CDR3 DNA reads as TGTGCCAGCAGCTTAGCGGCAGGGAACACTGAAGCTTTCTTT. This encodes CASSLAAGNTEAFF.

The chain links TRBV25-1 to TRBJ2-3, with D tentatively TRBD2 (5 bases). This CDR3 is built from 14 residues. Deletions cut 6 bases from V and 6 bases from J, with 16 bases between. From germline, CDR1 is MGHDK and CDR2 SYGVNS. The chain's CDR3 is CASSGEADGDTQYF. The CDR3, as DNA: TGTGCCAGCAGCGGGGAAGCAGACGGGGATACGCAGTATTTT.

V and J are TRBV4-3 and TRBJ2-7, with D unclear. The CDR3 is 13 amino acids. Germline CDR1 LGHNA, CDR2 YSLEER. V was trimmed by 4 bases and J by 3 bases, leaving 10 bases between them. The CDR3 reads CASSLYHHYEQYF. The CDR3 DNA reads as TGCGCCAGCAGCCTCTACCACCACTACGAGCAGTACTTC.

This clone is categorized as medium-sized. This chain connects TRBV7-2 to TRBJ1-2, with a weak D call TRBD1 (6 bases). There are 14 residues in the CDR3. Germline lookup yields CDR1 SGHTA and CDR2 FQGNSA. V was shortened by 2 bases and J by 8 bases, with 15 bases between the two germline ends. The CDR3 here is CASSLQNRVSGYTF. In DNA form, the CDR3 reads TGTGCCAGCAGCTTACAGAACAGGGTTTCAGGCTACACCTTC.

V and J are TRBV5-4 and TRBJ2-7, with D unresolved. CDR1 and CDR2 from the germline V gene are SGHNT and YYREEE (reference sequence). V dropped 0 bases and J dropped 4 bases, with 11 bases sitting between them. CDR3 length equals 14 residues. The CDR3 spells CASSLAGGVYEQYF. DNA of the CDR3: TGTGCCAGCAGCTTGGCGGGCGGAGTTTACGAGCAGTACTTC.

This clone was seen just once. The CDR3 sequence: CATSRDSGRLETQYF. The DNA for the CDR3 is TGTGCCACCAGCAGAGACTCGGGGCGGCTCGAGACCCAGTACTTC. The chain couples TRBV15 to TRBJ2-5; the D call may be TRBD1 or TRBD2 (5 bases each). This CDR3 region has 15 residues. The V and J ends lost 0 bases and 5 bases respectively, with 13 bases between them. Per germline, CDR1 LNHNV and CDR2 YYDKDF (reference sequence). The variable domain in full, completed from reference TRBV15 and TRBJ2-5, reads DAMVIQNPRYQVTQFGKPVTLSCSQTLNHNVMYWYQQKSSQAPKLLFHYYDKDFNNEADTPDNFQSRRPNTSFCFLDIRSPGLGDTAMYLCATSRDSGRLETQYFGPGTRLLVL.

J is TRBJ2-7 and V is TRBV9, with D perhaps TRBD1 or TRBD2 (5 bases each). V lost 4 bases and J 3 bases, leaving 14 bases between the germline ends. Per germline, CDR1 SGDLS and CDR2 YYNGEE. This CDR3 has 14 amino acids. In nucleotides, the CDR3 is TGTGCCAGCAGCCCCAGGGACGGTTTCTACGAGCAGTACTTC. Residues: CASSPRDGFYEQYF.

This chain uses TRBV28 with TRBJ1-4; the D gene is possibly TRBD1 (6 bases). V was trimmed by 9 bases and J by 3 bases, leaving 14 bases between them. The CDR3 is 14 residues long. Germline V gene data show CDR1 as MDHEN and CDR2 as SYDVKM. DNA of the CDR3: TGTGCCAGTGATACAGGGTTGGCTAATGAAAAACTGTTTTTT. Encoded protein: CASDTGLANEKLFF.